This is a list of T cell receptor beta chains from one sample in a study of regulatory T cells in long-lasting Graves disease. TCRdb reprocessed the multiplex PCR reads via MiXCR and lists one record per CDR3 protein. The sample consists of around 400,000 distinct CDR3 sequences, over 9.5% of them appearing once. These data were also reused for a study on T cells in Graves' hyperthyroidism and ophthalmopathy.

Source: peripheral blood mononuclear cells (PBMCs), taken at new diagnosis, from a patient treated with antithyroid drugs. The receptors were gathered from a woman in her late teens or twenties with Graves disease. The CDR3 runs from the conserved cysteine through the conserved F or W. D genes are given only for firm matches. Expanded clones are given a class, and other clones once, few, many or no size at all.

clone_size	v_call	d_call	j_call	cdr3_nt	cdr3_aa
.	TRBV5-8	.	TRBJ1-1	TGTGCCAGCAGCTTGGTCGTTTTTACGGCAGCAAACACTGAAGCTTTCTTT	CASSLVVFTAANTEAFF
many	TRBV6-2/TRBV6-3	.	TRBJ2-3	TGTGCCAGCACCTTCAGGGAGGCCACAGATACGCAGTATTTT	CASTFREATDTQYF
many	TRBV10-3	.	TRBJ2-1	TGTGCCATCAGTGCCTCCGGTGGGGGAACGGGGTCCTACAATGAGCAGTTCTTC	CAISASGGGTGSYNEQFF
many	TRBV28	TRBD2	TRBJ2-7	TGTGCCAGCAGTTTAAGGACTAGTCGGTTTTTGGTAAGCGAGCAGTACTTC	CASSLRTSRFLVSEQYF
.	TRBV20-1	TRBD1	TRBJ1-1	TGCAGTGCCCGTAGGGACAGAACGAACACTGAAGCTTTCTTT	CSARRDRTNTEAFF
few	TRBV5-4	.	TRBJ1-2	TGTGCCAGCAGCTTGGGCGGGAGACGATCGCGGTATGGCTACACCTTC	CASSLGGRRSRYGYTF
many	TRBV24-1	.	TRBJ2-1	TGTGCCACCAGTGATGTGGCTGGGGGTTTGGACAATGAGCAGTTCTTC	CATSDVAGGLDNEQFF
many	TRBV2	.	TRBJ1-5	TGTGCCAGCACCTACGGGACGGGCAATCAGCCCCAGCATTTT	CASTYGTGNQPQHF
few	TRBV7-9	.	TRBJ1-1	TGTGCCAGCAGCTCATTGGGGCAGGAAGCTTTCTTT	CASSSLGQEAFF
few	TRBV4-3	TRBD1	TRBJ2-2	TGCGCCAGCAGCCCGACAGGGGCCGTGAACACCGGGGAGCTGTTTTTT	CASSPTGAVNTGELFF
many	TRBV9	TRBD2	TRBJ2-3	TGTGCCAGCAGCTCCGGCGAGCGGGGGGGATTCACAGATACGCAGTATTTT	CASSSGERGGFTDTQYF
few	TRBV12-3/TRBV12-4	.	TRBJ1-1	TGTGCCAGCAGTTTGAAACAGGGAGTAAATACTGAAGCTTTCTTT	CASSLKQGVNTEAFF
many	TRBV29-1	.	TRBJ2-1	TGCAGCGTTTTTGTTTCAGTGAGAGGGCAGTTCTTC	CSVFVSVRGQFF
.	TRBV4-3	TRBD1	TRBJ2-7	TGCGCCAGCAGCCGAACACCTACCGGGACAGGGGGAGAGCAGTACTTC	CASSRTPTGTGGEQYF
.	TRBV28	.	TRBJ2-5	TGTGCCAGCAGTTTTCTAGTAGAGTCAGGGTCACGAGAGACCCAGTACTTC	CASSFLVESGSRETQYF
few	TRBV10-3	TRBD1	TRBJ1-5	TGTGCCACCGCCGGGACAGTTTTTAGCAATCAGCCCCAGCATTTT	CATAGTVFSNQPQHF
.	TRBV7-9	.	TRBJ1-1	TGTGCCAGCAGCTTATCTCCAGAGAACACTGAAGCTTTCTTT	CASSLSPENTEAFF
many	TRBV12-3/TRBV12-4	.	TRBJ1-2	TGTGCCAGCAGTCCTACTCTACGGGCCAACTATGGCTACACCTTC	CASSPTLRANYGYTF
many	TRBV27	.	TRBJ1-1	TGTGCCAGCAGCCCTGGAATCAACATCGAAGCTTTCTTT	CASSPGINIEAFF
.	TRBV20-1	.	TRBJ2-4	TGCAGTGCTCAGAGGCAGCAGGGAAACATTCAGTACTTC	CSAQRQQGNIQYF
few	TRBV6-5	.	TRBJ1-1	TGTGCCAGCAGTTACTCGAGGCAGGGGAACACTGAAGCTTTCTTT	CASSYSRQGNTEAFF
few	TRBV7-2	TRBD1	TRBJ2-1	TGTGCCAGCAGCTTTAAAACCGGGACAGGGAACAATGAGCAGTTCTTC	CASSFKTGTGNNEQFF
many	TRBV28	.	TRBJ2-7	TGTGCCAGCACTCTAGACTCCGCGTACGAGCAGTACTTC	CASTLDSAYEQYF